This T cell receptor (beta chain) appears in the sequencing data of a study of OX40 agonist ivuxolimab in advanced cancers. Study details: Ivuxolimab, which patients received intravenously every 2 weeks, was dosed at 0.01 to 10 mg/kg.

A remark on this clone: Its antigen is not identified.

Findings and caveats of the study: Low normalized T-cell clonal expansion was additionally recorded for some nonresponders. Clonal expansion from baseline to week 6 occurred in both CD4+ and CD8+ T cells. People who partly responded at 0.1-3.0 mg/kg had some of the least clonal expansion seen.

Sequenced by immunoSEQ multiplex PCR; TCRdb stores in-frame clones only, minus some. The sample holds roughly 79,000 clones; approximately 92% are singletons and the top ten take about 0.54%. The material was CD4+ or CD8+ T cells sorted from blood, obtained in a trial of the OX40 agonist ivuxolimab. This receptor was obtained from an adult with an advanced solid tumor such as melanoma, head and neck, liver or kidney cancer.

In DNA form, the CDR3 reads TGTGCCAGCAGCGGACAGGGTGGCAATCAGCCCCAGCATTTT. This codes for CASSGQGGNQPQHF. The rearrangement uses TRBV9 and TRBJ1-5, with TRBD1 identical over 7 bases. The CDR3 length is 14 residues. The V gene's germline CDR1 is SGDLS and CDR2 YYNGEE. The J segment lost 2 bases and the V segment lost 3 bases, leaving 2 bases of the junction unmatched. The complete variable domain, with remaining parts taken from reference TRBV9 and TRBJ1-5, reads DSGVTQTPKHLITATGQRVTLRCSPRSGDLSVYWYQQSLDQGLQFLIQYYNGEERAKGNILERFSAQQFPDLHSELNLSSLELGDSALYFCASSGQGGNQPQHFGDGTRLSIL.